The 15 T cell receptor beta chains below were found in one sample sequenced in a study of cytomegalovirus exposure and HLA in healthy donors. In the PCR, 60 Vbeta and 13 Jbeta primers were used. Here immunoSEQ multiplex PCR was the method, and the copy in TCRdb shows in-frame clones only, minus some. The sample yields fewer than 150,000 clones, about 74% seen once. Sequenced sample: PBMCs. Source of these receptors: a man between 25 and 39 years old in good health and CMV-seronegative.

This CDR3 reads CASSKARELFPAKNIQYF. As DNA, the CDR3 is TGTGCCAGCAGCAAAGCTCGGGAGCTTTTTCCAGCCAAAAACATTCAGTACTTC. The J gene is TRBJ2-4, the V gene TRBV21-1; the table's D call, TRBD2, has no DNA check behind it. TRBV21-1 is a pseudogene segment. The CDR3 has 18 amino acids.

V is TRBV30 and J is TRBJ1-1; maybe TRBD1 (6 bases). Trimming stripped 0 bases from V and 5 bases from J, with 13 bases between. The CDR3 runs to 14 residues. The V gene's germline CDR1 is GTSNPN and CDR2 SVGIG (reference sequence). For the CDR3, the DNA is TGTGCCTGGAGTGTAGCAGGGGCCCGTACTGAAGCTTTCTTT. Residues: CAWSVAGARTEAFF. The full variable domain, rest sourced from reference TRBV30 and TRBJ1-1, is SQTIHQWPATLVQPVGSPLSLECTVEGTSNPNLYWYRQAAGRGLQLLFYSVGIGQISSEVPQNLSASRPQDRQFILSSKKLLLSDSGFYLCAWSVAGARTEAFFGQGTRLTVV.

The rearrangement joins TRBV19 to TRBJ2-5; D perhaps matches TRBD1 (5 bases). The germline V gene has CDR1 LNHDA and CDR2 SQIVND (reference sequence). V lost 0 bases and J lost 2, with 13 bases in between. This CDR3 region has 16 residues. The CDR3 is CASSIDLFQGQETQYF. Written as DNA, the CDR3 is TGTGCCAGTAGTATAGATCTCTTCCAGGGTCAAGAGACCCAGTACTTC.

The V gene is TRBV5-4, the J gene TRBJ2-2; perhaps TRBD2 as D (5 bases). V lost 2 bases and J lost 8, with 13 bases in between. The CDR3 is 14 residues long. Germline V gene sequence: CDR1 SGHNT, CDR2 YYREEE (reference sequence). CDR3 bases: TGTGCCAGCAGCTTCGCGGGCCGTGGGGGGGAGCTGTTTTTT. Protein product: CASSFAGRGGELFF.

A few counts support this clone. J is TRBJ1-2 and V is TRBV12-5; 10 bases match TRBD1. This CDR3 spans 14 amino acids. CDR1 is LGHNT and CDR2 is FRNRAP in the germline V gene. With 4 bases clipped from V and 5 bases from J, the junction kept 4 bases outside the gene matches. DNA for the CDR3: TGTGCTAGTGGTTCGGGACAGGGGAAGTATGGCTACACCTTC. It specifies CASGSGQGKYGYTF. The full variable domain, rest sourced from reference TRBV12-5 and TRBJ1-2, is DARVTQTPRHKVTEMGQEVTMRCQPILGHNTVFWYRQTMMQGLELLAYFRNRAPLDDSGMPKDRFSAEMPDATLATLKIQPSEPRDSAVYFCASGSGQGKYGYTFGSGTRLTVV.

The chain combines TRBV20-1 with TRBJ1-4; TRBD1 agrees at 9 bases. The CDR3 is made up of 11 amino acids. Germline V gives CDR1 DFQATT, CDR2 SNEGSKA (reference sequence). The CDR3 sequence: CGTGYDEKLFF. Here the CDR3 DNA reads TGCGGGACAGGGTATGATGAAAAACTGTTTTTT.

V and J are TRBV5-1 and TRBJ2-7; tentatively, D is TRBD1 (5 bases). V shed 0 bases and J shed 1 base, with 11 bases lying between them. The CDR3 loop spans 15 amino acids. Per the germline V gene, CDR1 is SGHRS and CDR2 is YFSETQ. CDR3 loop: CASSLAQGLSYEQYF. The CDR3 bases are TGCGCCAGCAGCTTGGCCCAGGGTTTATCCTACGAGCAGTACTTC.

The V call is TRBV19, the J call TRBJ2-1; 13 bases are shared with TRBD2. The V segment lost 7 bases and the J segment 0 bases; nucleotides outside the gene matches: 9. CDR3 length equals 18 residues. From germline, CDR1 is LNHDA and CDR2 SQIVND (reference sequence). The CDR3 region is CASTGTSGKVGSYNEQFF. In DNA, the CDR3 is TGTGCCAGTACTGGGACTAGCGGGAAAGTAGGCTCCTACAATGAGCAGTTCTTC.

This chain joins TRBV5-8 and TRBJ2-3; tentatively, D is TRBD2 (6 bases). CDR3 length: 14 residues. Looked up from germline, CDR1 is SGHTS and CDR2 is YDEGEE. Trimming removed 3 bases at V and 2 bases at J, with 10 bases between. CDR3 bases: TGTGCCAGCAGCTCCGGGACTCACACAGATACGCAGTATTTT. Amino acids: CASSSGTHTDTQYF. Full variable domain (missing parts from reference TRBV5-8 and TRBJ2-3): EAGVTQSPTHLIKTRGQQATLRCSPISGHTSVYWYQQALGLGLQFLLWYDEGEERNRGNFPPRFSGRQFPNYSSELNVNALELEDSALYLCASSSGTHTDTQYFGPGTRLTVL.

The genes are TRBV27 and TRBJ1-3, with D perhaps TRBD1 (5 bases). The germline V gene has CDR1 MNHEY and CDR2 SMNVEV (reference sequence). V was pared by 3 bases and J by 0 bases, with 24 bases between. This CDR3 is 20 amino acids long. CDR3 region: CASSLMSRARLSSSGNTIYF. CDR3 bases: TGTGCCAGCAGTTTGATGAGCAGGGCCCGACTTTCGAGCTCTGGAAACACCATATATTTT.

V and J are TRBV5-1 and TRBJ2-1; D unresolved. The ends were cut back, 2 bases at V and 0 bases at J, with 9 bases in the middle. CDR3 length: 15 residues. Germline V gene lookup returns CDR1 SGHRS and CDR2 YFSETQ. Here the CDR3 reads CASSFSRSSYNEQFF. The CDR3 DNA reads TGCGCCAGCAGCTTCTCTCGGAGCTCCTACAATGAGCAGTTCTTC.

This chain connects TRBV19 to TRBJ1-5; 8 bases align to TRBD1. The CDR3 is 19 residues long. The V gene end was trimmed by 3 bases and the J gene end by 6 bases; junction bases not matched to a gene: 19. CDR1 and CDR2 from the germline V gene are LNHDA and SQIVND (reference sequence). The CDR3 loop reads CASSMSWTGQRVFGQPQHF. For the CDR3, the DNA is TGTGCCAGTAGTATGTCATGGACAGGGCAGCGGGTATTTGGTCAGCCCCAGCATTTT.

This clone was picked up one time. This chain connects TRBV6-1 to TRBJ2-3, with TRBD1 matching over 9 bases. The junction had 4 bases not matched to a gene; V was cut back by 4 bases and J by 2 bases. Germline V CDR1 and CDR2: MNHNS, SASEGT. The CDR3 contains 15 residues. Here the CDR3 DNA reads TGTGCCAGCAGTGGAACAGGGGGCATCACAGATACGCAGTATTTT. Protein: CASSGTGGITDTQYF.

The chain links TRBV7-9 to TRBJ2-5; 7 bases are a match to TRBD1. Germline CDR1 and CDR2: SEHNR and FQNEAQ (reference sequence). The CDR3 is 14 residues long. The V gene end was trimmed by 5 bases and the J gene end by 5 bases; junction bases not matched to a gene: 8. This CDR3 reads CASSVQGPVETQYF. In DNA form, the CDR3 reads TGTGCCAGCAGCGTACAGGGGCCCGTGGAGACCCAGTACTTC. Together with reference TRBV7-9 and TRBJ2-5, the CDR3 gives the full variable domain: DTGVSQNPRHKITKRGQNVTFRCDPISEHNRLYWYRQTLGQGPEFLTYFQNEAQLEKSRLLSDRFSAERPKGSFSTLEIQRTEQGDSAMYLCASSVQGPVETQYFGPGTRLLVL.

This chain joins TRBV6-1 and TRBJ1-1; tentatively, D is TRBD1 (6 bases). The V end was cut by 3 bases, the J end by 3 bases, with 11 bases between. CDR1 and CDR2 (germline): MNHNS, SASEGT. The length of the CDR3 is 14 residues. CDR3 protein: CASSDGGAHTEAFF. The CDR3, as DNA: TGTGCCAGCAGTGACGGGGGGGCTCACACTGAAGCTTTCTTT.